The rows below give T cell receptor beta chains drawn from one sample of a study of cytomegalovirus exposure and HLA in healthy donors. Data came from immunoSEQ multiplex PCR; TCRdb stores just in-frame clones and leaves some out. Among more than 80,000 clones listed, over 60% were seen once. Input material: PBMCs. The receptor set was obtained from a man in his sixties in good health and CMV-seronegative. The CDR3 runs from the conserved cysteine through the conserved F or W. D genes are given only for firm matches. Only some rows state a clone size, as once, few, many or a class for expanded clones.

>TRBJ1-1|once|-|TRBV30|13
TGTGCCTGGAGCCCGGGGGGAAACCCTGAAGCTTTCTTT
CAWSPGGNPEAFF
>TRBJ1-6|-|-|TRBV2|16
TGTGCCAGCAGGGTACAACAGGGATTAAGCAATTCACCCCTCCACTTT
CASRVQQGLSNSPLHF
>TRBJ2-7|-|TRBD1|TRBV18|14
TGTGCCAGCTCCCACGGGCTGGACAGGACCAAGCAGTACTTC
CASSHGLDRTKQYF
>TRBJ1-1|-|-|TRBV11-1|14
TGTGCCAGCAGCTTAGATCTCCGGGGCACTGAAGCTTTCTTT
CASSLDLRGTEAFF
>TRBJ1-1|-|TRBD1|TRBV6-1|14
TGTGCCAGCCTCAACAGGGGGACCGTCCCTGAAGCTTTCTTT
CASLNRGTVPEAFF
>TRBJ1-1|-|-|TRBV5-1|12
TGCGCCAGCAGCAGGGGGGGCACTGAAGCTTTCTTT
CASSRGGTEAFF
>TRBJ2-1|-|-|TRBV2|15
TGTGCCAGCAGTGGGGGCGGGGCCTCCTACAATGAGCAGTTCTTC
CASSGGGASYNEQFF
>TRBJ2-5|-|-|TRBV9|16
TGTGCCAGCAGCGTAGTCCCAGGGTTGGGACAAGAGACCCAGTACTTC
CASSVVPGLGQETQYF
>TRBJ1-2|-|-|TRBV7-3|12
TGTGCCAGCAGCTTAAACGGGGGTGGCTACACCTTC
CASSLNGGGYTF
>TRBJ1-1|-|-|TRBV30|12
TGTGCCTGGAAGGGGGGGGAGTTCGAAGCTTTCTTT
CAWKGGEFEAFF
>TRBJ1-4|-|TRBD1|TRBV6-6|14
TGTGCCAGCACGCCGGGGACAGACAATGAAAAACTGTTTTTT
CASTPGTDNEKLFF
>TRBJ1-3|-|-|TRBV6-5|16
TGTGCCAGCAGTTACGGCAGATCGGGAGCTGGAAACACCATATATTTT
CASSYGRSGAGNTIYF
>TRBJ1-1|-|-|TRBV18|14
TGTGCCAGTCACCCCCTGGGGGGGAACACTGAAGCTTTCTTT
CASHPLGGNTEAFF
>TRBJ2-7|-|TRBD2|TRBV10-3|16
TGTGCCATCAGTGACCCCGGGAAAGCTAGCGGGGACGAGCAGTACTTC
CAISDPGKASGDEQYF
>TRBJ1-1|few|-|TRBV5-1|14
TGCGCCAGCAGCTTGGGGCACACGAACACTGAAGCTTTCTTT
CASSLGHTNTEAFF
>TRBJ1-3|-|TRBD1|TRBV19|17
TGTGCCAGTAGTACCCCTAGGGACAGGGGGCTCGGAAACACCATATATTTT
CASSTPRDRGLGNTIYF
>TRBJ1-6|-|TRBD1|TRBV6-1|16
TGTGCCAGCAGTGCCGGGACAGGGGGCATTTGGTCACCCCTCCACTTT
CASSAGTGGIWSPLHF
>TRBJ2-5|-|TRBD1|TRBV7-3|15
TGTGCCAGCAGCTTCGACAGGGCGTCTTTGGAGACCCAGTACTTC
CASSFDRASLETQYF
>TRBJ2-3|-|-|TRBV5-1|14
TGCGCCAGCAGCCTGGACCCTACGGCAGATACGCAGTATTTT
CASSLDPTADTQYF
>TRBJ2-7|-|TRBD2|TRBV13|14
TGTGCCAGCAGCTTAGGCGGGGGGGCTGGGGAGCAGTACTTC
CASSLGGGAGEQYF
>TRBJ1-2|-|-|TRBV6-5|15
TGTGCCAGCAGTCGGGAGGGGGGCCCAAACTATGGCTACACCTTC
CASSREGGPNYGYTF
>TRBJ2-7|-|-|TRBV10-3|11
TGTGCCATCAGTGAGTATGAGGAGCAGTACTTC
CAISEYEEQYF
>TRBJ1-1|-|-|TRBV5-1|15
TGCGCCAGCAGCTTGGAGCCAGGGGACGACACTGAAGCTTTCTTT
CASSLEPGDDTEAFF
>TRBJ2-1|-|-|TRBV7-9|15
TGTGCCAGCAGCTTTAATCTTCTCCCTGGGGGGGAGCAGTTCTTC
CASSFNLLPGGEQFF
>TRBJ2-7|-|-|TRBV6-1|14
TGTGCTATTTTCAAACAGAAGACGGCATACGAGCAGTACTTC
CAIFKQKTAYEQYF
>TRBJ1-2|-|TRBD1|TRBV5-1|15
TGCGCCAGCAGCCTTGGGACAGGGGAGGACTATGGCTACACCTTC
CASSLGTGEDYGYTF
>TRBJ1-1|few|-|TRBV6-6|13
TGTGCCAGCAGTTCCCCCCTACTAACTGAAGCTTTCTTT
CASSSPLLTEAFF
>TRBJ1-1|-|-|TRBV18|18
TGTGCCAGCTCATTTCGTCAGGCAGCAGGAGGAAGCGGCACTGAAGCTTTCTTT
CASSFRQAAGGSGTEAFF